This TCR beta chain was sequenced in a study of patients and donors after allogeneic stem cell transplantation. The length of the CDR3 is 19 residues. J lost 4 bases, V lost 2 bases, and 15 bases had no gene match. Looked up from germline, CDR1 is SGHTA and CDR2 is FQGNSA. This clonotype was counted many times. TCRdb re-analysed the RT-PCR reads in MiXCR, keeping a single row per CDR3 protein. This sample has approximately 33,000 distinct CDR3 sequences; about 6.5% occur once, and the top ten carry approximately 30%. This TCR derives from a human donor who was either an allogeneic HSCT recipient or a stem cell or donor lymphocyte infusion donor (not recorded which). It is not recorded whose cells these are; they may come from a transplant donor. The material sequenced was blood, either unsorted or a sorted T cell fraction (not recorded which). This chain links TRBV7-2 with TRBJ2-2; TRBD2 matches at 8 bases. The DNA for the CDR3 is TGTGCCAGCAGCTTACGAGTACTAGCGGCCTACAGGACCACCGGGGAGCTGTTTTTT. This codes for CASSLRVLAAYRTTGELFF.